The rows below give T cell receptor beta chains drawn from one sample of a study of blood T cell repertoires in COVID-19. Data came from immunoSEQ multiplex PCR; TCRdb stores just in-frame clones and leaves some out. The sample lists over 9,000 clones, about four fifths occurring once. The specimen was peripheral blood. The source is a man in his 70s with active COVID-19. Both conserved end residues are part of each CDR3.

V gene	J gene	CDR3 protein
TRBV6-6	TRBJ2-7	CASTKRELSYEQYF
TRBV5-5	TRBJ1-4	CASTQRGTSTNEKLFF
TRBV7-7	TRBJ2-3	CASSPTGGTDTQYF
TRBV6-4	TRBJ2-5	CASSARAGGQETQYF
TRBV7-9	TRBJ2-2	CASSLAGQGAAGELFF
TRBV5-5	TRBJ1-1	CASSVNTEAFF
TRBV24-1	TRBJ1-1	CATRGSNTEAFF
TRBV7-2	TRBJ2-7	CASGLQGSYEQYF
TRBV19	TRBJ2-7	CASAGGSGTGLYEQYF
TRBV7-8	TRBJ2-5	CASSLNRVQYF
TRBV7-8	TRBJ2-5	CASSPPWGERETQYF
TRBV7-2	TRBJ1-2	CASSSLGQGAKDGYTF
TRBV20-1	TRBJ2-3	CSASPAGEVADTQYF
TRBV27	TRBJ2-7	CASSTSSGRVIGEQYF
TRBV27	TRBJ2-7	CASSLTGGLGEQYF
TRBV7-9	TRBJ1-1	CASRPRQGSTEAFF
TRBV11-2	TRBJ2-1	CASSLDREGGFYNEQFF
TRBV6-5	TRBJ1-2	CASSYSGQGSYGYTF
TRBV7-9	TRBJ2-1	CASSRGSGSSYNEQFF
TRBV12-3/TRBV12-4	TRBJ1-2	CASRPGQGLHTF
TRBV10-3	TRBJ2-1	CATRDRGRKDEQFF
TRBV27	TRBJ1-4	CASRVNRDDEKLFF
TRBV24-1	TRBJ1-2	CATSDSTGYYGYTF
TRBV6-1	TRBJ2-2	CASSESGGRLRRELFF
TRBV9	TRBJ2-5	CASSVGVAGPGLIQETQYF
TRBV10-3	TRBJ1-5	CAISEWGGSNQPQHF
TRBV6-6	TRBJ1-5	CASSSPSLGGNQPQHF
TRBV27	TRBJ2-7	CASSVRDSTYEQYF
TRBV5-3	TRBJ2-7	CARSRGQAKGYEQYF
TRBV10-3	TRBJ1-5	CAISVQTGGGQPQHF
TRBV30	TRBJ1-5	CAFTRAGIQNQPQHF